A single sample gave rise to the 24 T cell receptor beta chains below, sequenced in a study of CD8+CD57+ T cells in acquired aplastic anemia. It was genomic DNA that served as the template for profiling TCR beta VDJ and CDR3. TCRdb used MiXCR to reprocess the reads, holding one entry per CDR3 protein. There are about 180,000 distinct CDR3 sequences in the sample; roughly half occur only once, and 2.5% to 3.5% lies in the top ten. The material sequenced was sorted CD4+, CD8+, or CD8+CD57+ T cells (not recorded which) from PBMCs. These receptors were taken from a human donor in good health.

This clonotype was observed a few times. A much larger clone is a single base away; this may be a read error. The J gene is TRBJ1-5, the V gene TRBV12-3 or TRBV12-4; 7 bases align to TRBD1. The CDR3 has 13 amino acids. J was trimmed by 3 bases and V by 6 bases; bases with no gene match: 2. Here the CDR3 DNA reads TGTGCCAGCAGGGGACAGCACAATCAGCCCCAGCATTTT. Residues: CASRGQHNQPQHF.

This clonotype was counted a few times. The V gene is TRBV28, the J gene TRBJ2-7; D is possibly TRBD1 (5 bases). The ends were cut back, 5 bases at V and 3 bases at J, with 20 bases in the middle. The length of the CDR3 is 16 residues. The germline V gene encodes CDR1 MDHEN and CDR2 SYDVKM. CDR3 DNA: TGTGCCAGCAGTGGTTCTAACGTACGGACATTCTACGAGCAGTACTTC. Translated, it gives CASSGSNVRTFYEQYF.

The sample holds many counts of this clonotype. This chain joins TRBV12-3 or TRBV12-4 and TRBJ2-5; 8 nucleotides match TRBD1. The CDR3 totals 14 residues. The trim removed 2 bases at V and 2 bases at J, leaving 1 base unmatched. DNA for the CDR3: TGTGCCAGCAGTTTACAGGGGGCTCAAGAGACCCAGTACTTC. It translates to CASSLQGAQETQYF.

This clonotype was counted many times. The J gene is TRBJ2-1, the V gene TRBV25-1, with D perhaps given as TRBD1 or TRBD2 (5 bases each). Germline CDR1 MGHDK, CDR2 SYGVNS. V lost 1 base and J 0 bases, leaving 31 bases between the germline ends. This CDR3 contains 23 residues. CDR3 sequence: CASSEFFLVSLGRSWSSYNEQFF. CDR3 nucleotides: TGTGCCAGCAGTGAATTTTTTCTGGTCAGCCTGGGACGTAGCTGGAGCTCCTACAATGAGCAGTTCTTC. Full variable domain (remainder filled in from reference TRBV25-1 and TRBJ2-1): EADIYQTPRYLVIGTGKKITLECSQTMGHDKMYWYQQDPGMELHLIHYSYGVNSTEKGDLSSESTVSRIRTEHFPLTLESARPSHTSQYLCASSEFFLVSLGRSWSSYNEQFFGPGTRLTVL.

Notes on this clonotype: One junction end does not reproduce the germline sequence, and a read error may be involved. The chain uses TRBV2 and TRBJ1-1; D gene uncertain. The CDR3 is 12 residues long. Germline V gives CDR1 SNHLY, CDR2 FYNNEI. CDR3 in amino acids: CASSVSGREAFF. CDR3 in DNA: TGCGCCAGCAGTGTTTCAGGCAGGGAAGCTTTCTTT. The variable domain in full, completed from reference TRBV2 and TRBJ1-1, reads EPEVTQTPSHQVTQMGQEVILRCVPISNHLYFYWYRQILGQKVEFLVSFYNNEISEKSEIFDDQFSVERPDGSNFTLKIRSTKLEDSAMYFCASSVSGREAFFGQGTRLTVV.

The CDR3 DNA is TGTGCCAGCAGTTTAGCACCGCTTGGGGAGCAGTACTTC. Its protein is CASSLAPLGEQYF. The V gene is TRBV28, the J gene TRBJ2-7, with no clear D. CDR3 length equals 13 residues. Trimming pared 2 bases from V and 7 bases from J, leaving 12 bases between. The germline V gene has CDR1 MDHEN and CDR2 SYDVKM. Together with reference TRBV28 and TRBJ2-7, the CDR3 gives the full variable domain: DVKVTQSSRYLVKRTGEKVFLECVQDMDHENMFWYRQDPGLGLRLIYFSYDVKMKEKGDIPEGYSVSREKKERFSLILESASTNQTSMYLCASSLAPLGEQYFGPGTRLTVT.

This clonotype was recorded many times. V is TRBV7-9 and J is TRBJ1-6; the D is unclear. V lost 5 bases to trimming and J lost 6 bases, with 11 bases between them. Germline lookup yields CDR1 SEHNR and CDR2 FQNEAQ (reference sequence). The CDR3 is 14 amino acids. The CDR3 loop is CASSHNSANSPLHF. CDR3 nucleotides: TGTGCCAGCAGCCACAACAGTGCTAATTCACCCCTCCACTTT.

There are a few counts of this clonotype. This rearrangement joins TRBV20-1 to TRBJ2-2; D is tentatively TRBD1 or TRBD2 (6 bases each). CDR1 and CDR2 from the germline V gene are DFQATT and SNEGSKA (reference sequence). V lost 3 bases and J 3 bases, leaving 11 bases between the germline ends. The CDR3 covers 14 residues. The CDR3 DNA sequence: TGCAGTGCTAGGACAGGAGGGGACACCGGGGAGCTGTTTTTT. It specifies CSARTGGDTGELFF.

This clonotype came up many times. The V call is TRBV5-4, the J call TRBJ2-7; D not certain. The germline gives CDR1 SGHNT, CDR2 YYREEE (reference sequence). The V end lost 0 bases, the J end lost 6 bases, and 7 bases lay between the germline ends. The CDR3 sequence is 12 residues long. The CDR3 region has the DNA TGTGCCAGCAGCTTGGATCTACGCGAGCAGTACTTC. This encodes CASSLDLREQYF.

The J gene is TRBJ1-5, the V gene TRBV7-8; D unclear. From germline, CDR1 is SGHVS and CDR2 FQNEAQ. The V and J ends lost 5 bases and 5 bases respectively, with 16 bases between them. This CDR3 spans 15 amino acids. The DNA for the CDR3 is TGTGCCAGCAGCCGAGGACCGAACAAGTATCAGCCCCAGCATTTT. It specifies CASSRGPNKYQPQHF.

This rearrangement joins TRBV6-1 to TRBJ2-2; 7 positions agree with TRBD1. V lost 6 bases and J lost 1; bases outside the gene matches: 5. This CDR3 has 15 amino acids. Germline V lookup: CDR1 MNHNS, CDR2 SASEGT. The CDR3 sequence: CASRSGTENTGELFF. The CDR3 bases are TGTGCCAGCAGGTCCGGGACAGAGAACACCGGGGAGCTGTTTTTT.

J is TRBJ1-2 and V is TRBV14; D ambiguous. The germline CDR1 and CDR2 sequences are SGHDN and FVKESK. V was clipped by 0 bases and J by 5 bases, with 19 bases between them. This CDR3 has 17 amino acids. This CDR3 is CASSQEDGPQTAYGYTF. The CDR3 region has the DNA TGTGCCAGCAGCCAAGAGGACGGACCCCAGACTGCTTATGGCTACACCTTC.

This clonotype was observed at least ten times. V is TRBV20-1 and J is TRBJ1-1; the D gene is possibly TRBD1 (5 bases). This CDR3 spans 13 amino acids. Trimming pared 0 bases from V and 5 bases from J, leaving 10 bases between. The germline V gene encodes CDR1 DFQATT and CDR2 SNEGSKA (reference sequence). The DNA for the CDR3 is TGCAGTGCTAGAGATGGGGGGGGGACTGAAGCTTTCTTT. Residues: CSARDGGGTEAFF.

The table lists this clonotype with many counts. The chain carries TRBV9 and TRBJ1-4, with a tentative D call TRBD1 (5 bases). Trimming shortened V by 3 bases and J by 3 bases, and 12 bases separated the two germline ends. This CDR3 comprises 15 residues. Germline lookup yields CDR1 SGDLS and CDR2 YYNGEE. The CDR3 spells CASSARDLANEKLFF. As DNA, the CDR3 is TGTGCCAGCAGCGCCAGGGATTTAGCTAATGAAAAACTGTTTTTT.

The gene calls are TRBV5-1 and TRBJ2-2; D perhaps matches TRBD2 (6 bases). V lost 4 bases, J lost 0 bases, and 13 bases lay in between. The CDR3 loop spans 16 amino acids. Germline lookup yields CDR1 SGHRS and CDR2 YFSETQ. The CDR3 nucleotides read TGCGCCAGCAGCCGGGTGGGACTCGCGAACACCGGGGAGCTGTTTTTT. It codes for CASSRVGLANTGELFF.

The table lists this clonotype with many counts. The CDR3, as DNA: TGTGCCAGCAGCGAGGACCGACTAGCACTATATCGGCAGTTCTTC. Protein: CASSEDRLALYRQFF. This chain links TRBV7-2 with TRBJ2-1, with 7 bases fitting TRBD2. The CDR3 is 15 residues long. V shed 5 bases and J 12 bases; nucleotides not matched to a gene: 16. Per the germline V gene, CDR1 is SGHTA and CDR2 is FQGNSA. Combining the CDR3 with reference TRBV7-2 and TRBJ2-1 gives the whole variable domain GAGVSQSPSNKVTEKGKDVELRCDPISGHTALYWYRQSLGQGLEFLIYFQGNSAPDKSGLPSDRFSAERTGGSVSTLTIQRTQQEDSAVYLCASSEDRLALYRQFFGPGTRLTVL.

Concerning this clonotype itself: A much larger clone is a single base away; this may be a read error. This chain links TRBV20-1 with TRBJ2-5; TRBD2 might be the D (5 bases). Per the germline V gene, CDR1 is DFQATT and CDR2 is SNEGSKA (reference sequence). Trimming cost V 0 bases and J 9 bases, with 14 bases left between them. This CDR3 comprises 13 residues. The DNA for the CDR3 is TGCAGTGCTAGAGATTGGAGAGAGGAGGCCCAGTACTTC. Amino acid sequence: CSARDWREEAQYF.

The chain links TRBV2 to TRBJ1-6; TRBD1 is a possible D gene (5 bases). Germline V gene lookup returns CDR1 SNHLY and CDR2 FYNNEI. Trimming removed 11 bases at V and 5 bases at J, with 13 bases between. This CDR3 is 13 amino acids long. This CDR3 is CAVGGDDNSPLHF. The CDR3 DNA reads TGTGCCGTCGGGGGGGACGATAATTCACCCCTCCACTTT.

This chain connects TRBV25-1 to TRBJ1-1; 7 bases map to TRBD1. Germline V CDR1 and CDR2: MGHDK, SYGVNS. This CDR3 is built from 15 residues. Trimming at V came to 4 bases and at J to 0 bases, leaving 5 bases not matched to a gene. CDR3 in DNA: TGTGCCAGCAGTGCCCGGGACAGTTTGAACACTGAAGCTTTCTTT. Translation gives CASSARDSLNTEAFF.

The V and J genes are TRBV25-1 and TRBJ1-5; D gene uncertain. V lost 3 bases to trimming and J lost 0 bases, with 9 bases between them. This CDR3 has 15 residues. From germline, CDR1 is MGHDK and CDR2 SYGVNS. CDR3 coding DNA: TGTGCCAGCAGTGATGCACTGTGTAGCAATCAGCCCCAGCATTTT. Encoded protein: CASSDALCSNQPQHF.

The chain recombines TRBV20-1 with TRBJ2-7, with D tentatively TRBD1 (6 bases). The CDR3 contains 14 residues. Trimming took off 3 bases at V and 2 bases at J, with 14 bases between the two ends. Looked up from germline, CDR1 is DFQATT and CDR2 is SNEGSKA (reference sequence). In DNA form, the CDR3 reads TGCAGTGCTAGGTTAAGCAGGGGAGCCTACGAGCAGTACTTC. Protein sequence: CSARLSRGAYEQYF.

This clonotype was seen ten or more times. J is TRBJ1-2 and V is TRBV20-1; D is unresolved. V lost 3 bases and J 6 bases, leaving 26 bases between the germline ends. CDR1 and CDR2 (germline): DFQATT, SNEGSKA (reference sequence). The CDR3 covers 17 residues. CDR3: CSASISSRNRPSDGYTF. CDR3 DNA: TGCAGTGCTAGTATCTCCAGCCGGAACCGACCGAGCGATGGCTACACCTTC.

The V gene is TRBV19, the J gene TRBJ1-5, with D tentatively TRBD1 (6 bases). V dropped 6 bases and J dropped 2 bases, with 17 bases sitting between them. The CDR3 consists of 16 residues. Germline V gene lookup returns CDR1 LNHDA and CDR2 SQIVND (reference sequence). CDR3 loop: CASSKIGEGGNQPQHF. DNA for the CDR3: TGTGCCAGTAGCAAGATAGGGGAGGGGGGCAATCAGCCCCAGCATTTT.

The V gene is TRBV19, the J gene TRBJ2-2, with no clear D. The CDR3 runs to 15 residues. Germline CDR1 and CDR2: LNHDA and SQIVND (reference sequence). V gave up 4 bases and J gave up 1 base, with 10 bases separating them. The CDR3 spells CASSNGVMNTGELFF. The CDR3 region has the DNA TGTGCCAGTAGTAATGGGGTAATGAACACCGGGGAGCTGTTTTTT.